Following are 19 T cell receptor beta chains from one sample sequenced in a study of cytomegalovirus exposure and HLA in healthy donors. Some clones are missing from TCRdb's copy, which holds only in-frame ones; the method was immunoSEQ multiplex PCR. The sample comprises under 300,000 clones, around 85% of which are singletons, and around 1% rests with the top ten. Source material: PBMCs. The receptor set was obtained from a woman aged 18-35 years in good health and CMV-seronegative.

The chain is built from TRBV6-5 and TRBJ2-7; 8 positions match TRBD1. The CDR3 totals 14 residues. Germline assignment: CDR1 MNHEY and CDR2 SVGAGI. J lost 3 bases, V lost 4 bases, and 5 bases had no gene match. The CDR3 loop reads CASSLAGTGYEQYF. In DNA form, the CDR3 reads TGTGCCAGCAGTTTAGCCGGGACAGGCTACGAGCAGTACTTC.

This chain uses TRBV11-3 with TRBJ2-5, with 7 positions matching TRBD2. J was trimmed by 5 bases and V by 5 bases; bases with no gene match: 5. In germline, CDR1 is SGHNT, CDR2 YENEEA. This CDR3 comprises 13 residues. CDR3 coding DNA: TGTGCCAGCAGCGGTCAGGGAGGGGAGACCCAGTACTTC. Its translation is CASSGQGGETQYF.

The chain joins TRBV10-1 to TRBJ2-5; TRBD1 might be the D (5 bases). Trimming took 1 base from V and 2 from J, leaving 17 bases between them. The CDR3 has 17 residues. Germline lookup yields CDR1 WNHNN and CDR2 SYGVQD (reference sequence). The CDR3 reads CASSEYTQLGAQETQYF. The CDR3 bases are TGCGCCAGCAGTGAGTACACGCAACTTGGGGCGCAAGAGACCCAGTACTTC.

The J gene is TRBJ2-7, the V gene TRBV5-4; 8 nucleotides line up with TRBD1. The length of the CDR3 is 14 residues. Germline-derived CDR1 and CDR2 are SGHNT and YYREEE (reference sequence). V shed 5 bases, J shed 5 bases, and the junction held 9 bases outside the gene matches. As DNA, the CDR3 is TGTGCCAGCAGACCCGGGACAGGTCGCCACGAGCAGTACTTC. Its translation is CASRPGTGRHEQYF.

The chain combines TRBV6-5 with TRBJ2-1; 8 nucleotides match TRBD2. With 6 bases clipped from V and 0 bases from J, the junction kept 4 bases outside the gene matches. The CDR3 sequence is 15 residues long. Germline V gives CDR1 MNHEY, CDR2 SVGAGI. For the CDR3, the DNA is TGTGCCAGCAGCCGCGGGGGGAGCTCCTACAATGAGCAGTTCTTC. Its translation: CASSRGGSSYNEQFF.

This clone was detected once. CDR3 region: CSVLVTGTYEQYF. CDR3 coding DNA: TGCAGCGTTTTGGTTACAGGGACCTACGAGCAGTACTTC. The chain joins TRBV29-1 to TRBJ2-7, with a possible D match to TRBD1 (6 bases). CDR1 and CDR2 from the germline V gene are SQVTM and ANQGSEA. V lost 5 bases and J lost 2, with 13 bases in between. CDR3 length equals 13 residues.

The chain combines TRBV29-1 with TRBJ2-2; 7 nucleotides line up with TRBD1. Germline V gene lookup returns CDR1 SQVTM and CDR2 ANQGSEA. The ends lost 8 bases at V and 5 bases at J; junction bases unmatched: 11. The CDR3 has 14 amino acids. The CDR3, as DNA: TGCAGCTCCCGGGACAGCAGCCGAACCGGGGAGCTGTTTTTT. Amino acid sequence: CSSRDSSRTGELFF.

The J gene is TRBJ1-2, the V gene TRBV7-2; D call uncertain. This CDR3 comprises 16 residues. CDR1 and CDR2 from the germline V gene are SGHTA and FQGNSA. V was trimmed by 3 bases and J by 8 bases, leaving 22 bases between them. The CDR3 nucleotides are TGTGCCAGCAGCTTGAGTCAGCCAGGACGGGCTAGCGGCTACACCTTC. It encodes CASSLSQPGRASGYTF.

This chain links TRBV2 with TRBJ2-7, with 8 bases aligning to TRBD1. Germline loops: CDR1 SNHLY, CDR2 FYNNEI. V shed 8 bases, J shed 5 bases, and the junction held 5 bases outside the gene matches. This CDR3 spans 12 amino acids. The CDR3 sequence is CASQDRANEQYF. The DNA of the CDR3 is TGTGCCAGCCAGGACAGGGCCAACGAGCAGTACTTC. The whole variable domain, remainder taken from reference TRBV2 and TRBJ2-7, is EPEVTQTPSHQVTQMGQEVILRCVPISNHLYFYWYRQILGQKVEFLVSFYNNEISEKSEIFDDQFSVERPDGSNFTLKIRSTKLEDSAMYFCASQDRANEQYFGPGTRLTVT.

The J gene is TRBJ2-1, the V gene TRBV4-1, with D unresolved. Germline values: CDR1 MGHRA, CDR2 YSYEKL. V lost 4 bases, J lost 2 bases, and 12 bases lay in between. This CDR3 is 15 amino acids long. CDR3 coding DNA: TGCGCCAGCAGCCCCCTCGCGGCGACCTACAATGAGCAGTTCTTC. Translation gives CASSPLAATYNEQFF.

The chain has TRBV5-1 and TRBJ2-5; D perhaps matches TRBD1 (6 bases). This CDR3 spans 13 amino acids. Germline V gives CDR1 SGHRS, CDR2 YFSETQ. The V end was cut by 7 bases, the J end by 6 bases, with 16 bases between. CDR3 residues: CASGETGVQTQYF. The CDR3 bases are TGCGCCAGCGGAGAGACAGGCGTGCAGACCCAGTACTTC.

This clone showed up just a few times. V and J are TRBV5-1 and TRBJ1-3, with 9 bases matching TRBD1. The CDR3 totals 15 residues. Germline CDR1 SGHRS, CDR2 YFSETQ. V lost 2 bases, J lost 10 bases, and 10 bases stayed unmatched. Here the CDR3 DNA reads TGCGCCAGCAGCTTAGGGGACAGGGCTTCCGATACCATATATTTT. Translating it yields CASSLGDRASDTIYF.

The chain recombines TRBV5-1 with TRBJ2-4, with D unclear. The germline CDR1 and CDR2 sequences are SGHRS and YFSETQ. The length of the CDR3 is 12 residues. V shed 0 bases and J shed 7 bases, with 5 bases lying between them. In nucleotides, the CDR3 is TGCGCCAGCAGCTTGGACAACAACATTCAGTACTTC. As protein: CASSLDNNIQYF. The full variable domain, in which reference TRBV5-1 and TRBJ2-4 provide the parts outside the CDR3, is KAGVTQTPRYLIKTRGQQVTLSCSPISGHRSVSWYQQTPGQGLQFLFEYFSETQRNKGNFPGRFSGRQFSNSRSEMNVSTLELGDSALYLCASSLDNNIQYFGAGTRLSVL.

The V and J genes are TRBV27 and TRBJ1-2; D is uncertain. CDR3 size: 14 residues. Germline CDR1 reads MNHEY; CDR2 reads SMNVEV (reference sequence). V was pared by 5 bases and J by 4 bases, with 14 bases between. CDR3 loop: CASSPREFFYGYTF. DNA for the CDR3: TGTGCCAGCAGTCCGCGGGAGTTCTTCTATGGCTACACCTTC.

This chain joins TRBV18 and TRBJ2-7, with D perhaps matching TRBD2 (5 bases). The CDR3 consists of 16 residues. Germline-derived CDR1 and CDR2 are KGHSH and LQKENI. Between the trimmed V and J ends, which lost 0 bases and 0 bases, there was a span of 12 bases. CDR3 in amino acids: CASSPPRGPSSYEQYF. For the CDR3, the DNA is TGTGCCAGCTCACCACCGAGAGGGCCTTCCTCCTACGAGCAGTACTTC.

The chain combines TRBV6-5 with TRBJ2-7; D perhaps matches TRBD1 (7 bases). There are 13 residues in the CDR3. Germline assignment: CDR1 MNHEY and CDR2 SVGAGI. Trimming left V 0 bases short and J 6 bases short, with 9 bases between. The CDR3 bases are TGTGCCAGCAGTTACTCCCAGGGGGGCGAGCAGTACTTC. It codes for CASSYSQGGEQYF.

This clone was detected only once. This chain joins TRBV7-9 and TRBJ2-1; 9 nucleotides line up with TRBD1. From germline, CDR1 is SEHNR and CDR2 FQNEAQ (reference sequence). The CDR3 loop spans 15 amino acids. V lost 5 bases, J lost 9 bases, and 11 bases stayed unmatched. CDR3 loop: CASSHVPGQGLEQFF. The CDR3 nucleotides are TGTGCCAGCAGCCACGTCCCGGGACAGGGACTTGAGCAGTTCTTC.

This chain links TRBV7-7 with TRBJ2-6; D uncertain. The germline V gene has CDR1 SSHAT and CDR2 FNYEAQ (reference sequence). This CDR3 is built from 17 residues. The DNA for the CDR3 is TGTGCTACCTCGAAGAGGTCCACAAGCTCTGGGGCCAACGTCCTGACTTTC. Its protein is CATSKRSTSSGANVLTF.

V and J are TRBV29-1 and TRBJ2-7, with 7 bases that match TRBD1. CDR1 is SQVTM, CDR2 ANQGSEA, per germline. Unmatched junction bases numbered 8, after V lost 2 bases and J lost 7 bases. The CDR3 length is 13 residues. The CDR3 bases are TGCAGCGTTGAATCTCCAGGCAGGGGGGAGCAGTACTTC. This codes for CSVESPGRGEQYF.